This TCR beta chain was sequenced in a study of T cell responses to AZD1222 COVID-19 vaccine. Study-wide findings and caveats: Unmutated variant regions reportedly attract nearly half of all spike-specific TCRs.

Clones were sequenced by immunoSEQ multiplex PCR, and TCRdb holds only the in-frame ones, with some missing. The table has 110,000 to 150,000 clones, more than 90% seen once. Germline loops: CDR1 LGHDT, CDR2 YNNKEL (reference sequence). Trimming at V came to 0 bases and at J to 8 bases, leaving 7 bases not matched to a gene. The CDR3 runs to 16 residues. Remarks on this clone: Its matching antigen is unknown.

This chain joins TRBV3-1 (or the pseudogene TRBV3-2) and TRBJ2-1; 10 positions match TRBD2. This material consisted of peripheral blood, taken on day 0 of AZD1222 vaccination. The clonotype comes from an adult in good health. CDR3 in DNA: TGTGCCAGCAGCCAAGATAGCGGGGGGCCTATGGATGAGCAGTTCTTC. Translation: CASSQDSGGPMDEQFF.